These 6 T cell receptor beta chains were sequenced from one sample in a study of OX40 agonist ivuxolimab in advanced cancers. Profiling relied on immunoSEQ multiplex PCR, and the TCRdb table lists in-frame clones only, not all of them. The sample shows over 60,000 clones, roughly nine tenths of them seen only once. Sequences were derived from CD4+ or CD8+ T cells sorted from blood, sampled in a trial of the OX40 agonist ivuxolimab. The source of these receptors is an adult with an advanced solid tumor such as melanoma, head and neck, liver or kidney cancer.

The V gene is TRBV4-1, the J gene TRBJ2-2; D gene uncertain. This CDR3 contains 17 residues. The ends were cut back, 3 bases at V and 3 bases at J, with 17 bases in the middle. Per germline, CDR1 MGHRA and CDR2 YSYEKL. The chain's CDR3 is CASSHAPWRPHTGELFF. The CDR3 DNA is TGCGCCAGCAGCCATGCCCCTTGGCGGCCCCACACCGGGGAGCTGTTTTTT.

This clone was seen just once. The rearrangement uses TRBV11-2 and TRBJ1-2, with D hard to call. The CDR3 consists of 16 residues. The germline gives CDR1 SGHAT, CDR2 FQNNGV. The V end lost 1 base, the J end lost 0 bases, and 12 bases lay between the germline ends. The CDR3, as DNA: TGTGCCAGCAGCTTAGTCACGGGAACCTCTAACTATGGCTACACCTTC. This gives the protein CASSLVTGTSNYGYTF.

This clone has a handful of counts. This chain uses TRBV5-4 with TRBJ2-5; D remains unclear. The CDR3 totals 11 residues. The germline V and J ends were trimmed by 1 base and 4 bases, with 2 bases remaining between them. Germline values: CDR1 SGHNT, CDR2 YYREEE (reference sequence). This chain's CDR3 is CASSLRETQYF. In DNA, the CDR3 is TGTGCCAGCAGCTTGAGAGAGACCCAGTACTTC.

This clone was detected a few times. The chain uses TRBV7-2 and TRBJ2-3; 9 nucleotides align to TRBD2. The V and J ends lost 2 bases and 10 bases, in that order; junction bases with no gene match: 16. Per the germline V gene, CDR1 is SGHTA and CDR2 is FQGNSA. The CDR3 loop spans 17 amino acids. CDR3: CASSLIAGTAAGGAQYF. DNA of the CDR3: TGTGCCAGCAGCTTAATTGCGGGGACGGCCGCGGGGGGGGCGCAGTATTTT.

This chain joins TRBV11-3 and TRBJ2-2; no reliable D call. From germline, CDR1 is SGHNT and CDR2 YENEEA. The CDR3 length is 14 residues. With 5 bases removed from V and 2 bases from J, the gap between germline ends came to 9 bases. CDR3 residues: CASSPTVNTGELFF. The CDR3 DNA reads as TGTGCCAGCAGCCCGACGGTAAACACCGGGGAGCTGTTTTTT. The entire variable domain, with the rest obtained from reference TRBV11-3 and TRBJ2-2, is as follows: EAGVVQSPRYKIIEKKQPVAFWCNPISGHNTLYWYLQNLGQGPELLIRYENEEAVDDSQLPKDRFSAERLKGVDSTLKIQPAELGDSAVYLCASSPTVNTGELFFGEGSRLTVL.

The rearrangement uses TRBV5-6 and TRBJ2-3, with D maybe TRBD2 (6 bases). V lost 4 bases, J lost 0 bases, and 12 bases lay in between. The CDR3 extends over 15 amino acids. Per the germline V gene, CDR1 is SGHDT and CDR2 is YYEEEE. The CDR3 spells CASSLAGLSTDTQYF. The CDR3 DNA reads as TGTGCCAGCAGCCTGGCGGGGCTGAGCACAGATACGCAGTATTTT.